This T cell receptor beta chain was sequenced during a study of T cells after posttransplantation cyclophosphamide (dated by TCRdb to 2016 to 2017). Describing the broader study: Using TRB sequencing, the study followed how the T cell repertoire rebuilt after myeloablative bone marrow transplantation with posttransplantation cyclophosphamide given as GVHD prophylaxis. Antigen receptor sequencing was done on samples from some 34 PTCy-treated patients and from around 15 related bone marrow donors of those patients. Blood from all 35 or so PTCy patients with 1-year posttransplant specimens was subjected to TRB sequencing. Up to roughly 3 additional blood samples from 2 to 5.2 years after transplant were also TRB-sequenced in 3 patients, as was pretransplant blood from several patients. Because TRA and TRB clonality correlated tightly in 10 or so samples, the subsequent TCR analyses were limited to TRB only. Public TRB sequences were searched against a database of over 3,600 sequences associated with responses to pathogens, tumor antigens, self-antigens and alloantigens. Findings and caveats that apply to the study as a whole: Across 45 patients, TRB clonality was highly associated with recipient CMV seropositivity and CMV reactivation, and PTCy diversity was similar to diversity in CNI/methotrexate controls. Donor-recipient similarity was low at 1-2 months but rose over the first year, and later blood repertoires were often dominated by donor CD8+ memory clones. The TRB repertoires of T cells infiltrating skin or GI tract showed only limited overlap with the TRB repertoires of T cells in blood.

Worth noting for this clone: Which antigen it targets is not known. One base away there is no much larger clone; base qualities are not given.

Genomic DNA was the input for TRB sequencing, which was run either with the immunoSEQ assay at survey resolution or with the hsTCRB kit. Regarding the original processing steps: Initial read processing used immunoSEQ software, and repertoire analyses used the LymphoSeq R package. Clonality was calculated as 1 minus normalized Shannon entropy, and the Gini coefficient was also calculated for each TRB dataset. To infer phenotypes in unsorted samples, TRB sequences from sorted subsets of the recipient or donor were mapped onto the unsorted samples of the same recipient. TCRdb provides this immuneACCESS table in a form limited to in-frame rearrangements. Some clones are lacking; in checked studies, under half of them reflect an unresolved V gene, and why the rest are absent is not known. Clone size and V and J calls were adopted from that table, with D and trimming inferred from the DNA. For this sample the table gives around 31,000 clones, of which more than 85% were detected only once. 0.095% to 0.12% of the sample belongs to the ten largest clones.

Viable CD3+CD4+ or CD3+CD8+ cells that were CCR7+CD45RA+CD45RO-CD95-CD27+CD28+ were classified as naive T cells. Related bone marrow donors provided peripheral blood samples on the day of marrow donation. Peripheral blood and bone marrow mononuclear cells were isolated by Ficoll-Hypaque density centrifugation and were cryopreserved. CD4+ and CD8+ T cells, including naive and memory subsets, were sorted by FACS using a FACSAria II. CDR1 ENHRY and CDR2 SYGVKD were looked up in the germline V gene. Unmatched junction bases come to 8, with V trimmed by 2 bases and J by 5 bases. Including the terminal cysteine and phenylalanine, the CDR3 comprises 15 residues. The sequence is cut down to CDR3 DNA, 45 bases in frame from base 1.

The source material was naive CD4+ T cells sorted from blood. The sequence is built from TRBV10-3 and TRBJ2-7, with 8 junctional bases fitting TRBD1. The source of this sequence is a man aged 25 to 40 in good health and a related stem cell transplant donor. The CDR3 protein sequence reads: CAISEPGQAENEQYF. The nucleotides are TGTGCCATCAGTGAGCCGGGACAGGCAGAAAACGAGCAGTACTTC.